Below, 28 T cell receptor beta chains from the same sample are listed, as sequenced in a study of CD8 T cells in Susac syndrome. Random-hexamer reverse transcription was applied to roughly 0.45 to 1 ug RNA. Using its own MiXCR run on the immunoSEQ multiplex PCR reads, TCRdb lists one record per CDR3 protein. The sample lists 160,000 or so distinct CDR3 sequences, 85% to 95% seen once, with about 0.16% in the top ten. The sample was CD8+ T cells from PBMCs. The source of these receptors is a human donor with multiple sclerosis.

The chain is built from TRBV28 and TRBJ2-7; the D is unclear. V was trimmed by 1 base and J by 2 bases, leaving 9 bases between them. Germline V gives CDR1 MDHEN, CDR2 SYDVKM. The CDR3 totals 14 residues. The CDR3 bases are TGTGCCAGCAGTTTATCGCGGTATCCCTACGAGCAGTACTTC. It codes for CASSLSRYPYEQYF.

The chain employs TRBV5-6 and TRBJ2-7; 9 positions agree with TRBD1. Germline loops: CDR1 SGHDT, CDR2 YYEEEE. J lost 5 bases, V lost 4 bases, and 4 bases had no gene match. The CDR3 covers 13 residues. CDR3 sequence (DNA): TGTGCCAGCAGCGGGGGACAGGGCCACGAGCAGTACTTC. Translating gives CASSGGQGHEQYF.

The chain employs TRBV28 and TRBJ2-3, with D unclear. This CDR3 spans 15 amino acids. The germline V gene has CDR1 MDHEN and CDR2 SYDVKM. V was pared by 2 bases and J by 2 bases, with 11 bases between. This CDR3 is CASSLIPRFTDTQYF. The CDR3 nucleotides are TGTGCCAGCAGTTTAATCCCCCGTTTCACAGATACGCAGTATTTT.

The chain has TRBV6-5 and TRBJ1-2; D remains ambiguous. The CDR3 length is 11 residues. The germline gives CDR1 MNHEY, CDR2 SVGAGI. Trimming took 5 bases from V and 6 from J, leaving 7 bases between them. The CDR3, as DNA: TGTGCCAGCAGTAACGGGGATGGCTACACCTTC. Amino acid sequence: CASSNGDGYTF.

The chain couples TRBV3-1 to TRBJ2-1, with 10 bases aligning to TRBD2. The CDR3 is 15 amino acids. Germline CDR1 is LGHDT and CDR2 is YNNKEL (reference sequence). Germline trimming cut 4 bases from V and 4 bases from J; bases unmatched to any gene: 4. The DNA for the CDR3 is TGTGCCAGCAGCCCTAGACTAGCGGGTTACAATGAGCAGTTCTTC. Translating gives CASSPRLAGYNEQFF.

The V call is TRBV20-1, the J call TRBJ1-6; 7 bases agree with TRBD1. The CDR3 runs to 16 residues. In germline, CDR1 is DFQATT, CDR2 SNEGSKA (reference sequence). Unmatched junction bases numbered 5, after V lost 0 bases and J lost 3 bases. The CDR3 region has the DNA TGCAGTGCTAGAGACCAAGGGACAGACTATAATTCACCCCTCCACTTT. It is translated as CSARDQGTDYNSPLHF.

The chain uses TRBV29-1 and TRBJ2-7; unclear D gene. The V end was cut by 4 bases, the J end by 3 bases, with 16 bases between. CDR3 size: 14 residues. Germline values: CDR1 SQVTM, CDR2 ANQGSEA. CDR3 bases: TGCAGCGTTGTTATGCTGAGGCCGAGCTACGAGCAGTACTTC. This codes for CSVVMLRPSYEQYF.

This clonotype was recorded only once. The chain couples TRBV20-1 to TRBJ2-1, with D unclear. Germline CDR1 reads DFQATT; CDR2 reads SNEGSKA (reference sequence). V was trimmed by 4 bases and J by 8 bases, leaving 6 bases between them. The CDR3 has 10 amino acids. As DNA, the CDR3 is TGCAGTGCTACCGCGGATGAGCAGTTCTTC. Its protein product is CSATADEQFF.

The rearrangement joins TRBV20-1 to TRBJ2-7; 9 bases align to TRBD2. V gave up 5 bases and J gave up 4 bases; unmatched junction bases: 9. The length of the CDR3 is 14 residues. In germline, CDR1 is DFQATT, CDR2 SNEGSKA (reference sequence). Written as DNA, the CDR3 is TGCAGTGCTTCTCAGCTTAGCGGGGGTTACGAGCAGTACTTC. It translates to CSASQLSGGYEQYF.

The chain uses TRBV28 and TRBJ2-3; 10 nucleotides line up with TRBD2. The ends lost 3 bases at V and 5 bases at J; junction bases unmatched: 5. This CDR3 contains 15 residues. Germline V gene data show CDR1 as MDHEN and CDR2 as SYDVKM. The CDR3 loop is CASSFLAGARDTQYF. The CDR3 nucleotides are TGTGCCAGCAGTTTCCTAGCGGGAGCCCGAGATACGCAGTATTTT.

This chain uses TRBV27 with TRBJ2-3; D is unclear. V lost 6 bases, J lost 2 bases, and 15 bases lay in between. This CDR3 spans 15 amino acids. CDR1 and CDR2 (germline): MNHEY, SMNVEV (reference sequence). CDR3 loop: CASRIRRAYTDTQYF. CDR3 DNA: TGTGCCAGCAGAATCAGGCGTGCTTACACAGATACGCAGTATTTT.

This clonotype has just one count. The V gene is TRBV29-1, the J gene TRBJ1-2; a weak D match, TRBD1 (5 bases). This CDR3 comprises 11 residues. The germline CDR1 and CDR2 sequences are SQVTM and ANQGSEA. Trimming removed 6 bases at V and 9 bases at J, with 14 bases between. This chain's CDR3 is CSVGLRWSYTF. The CDR3 bases are TGCAGCGTGGGACTTCGGTGGAGCTACACCTTC.

J is TRBJ2-6 and V is TRBV13; no reliable D call. Germline CDR1 is PRHDT and CDR2 is FYEKMQ (reference sequence). The CDR3 has 15 residues. V dropped 4 bases and J dropped 1 base, with 8 bases sitting between them. CDR3 sequence reads: CASSSTRSGANVLTF. The CDR3 DNA is TGTGCCAGCAGCTCGACCCGGTCTGGGGCCAACGTCCTGACTTTC.

The rearrangement joins TRBV29-1 to TRBJ2-2; D perhaps matches TRBD1 (5 bases). Germline V gives CDR1 SQVTM, CDR2 ANQGSEA. The CDR3 is 18 residues long. The ends were cut back, 0 bases at V and 3 bases at J, with 20 bases in the middle. DNA for the CDR3: TGCAGCGTTGAAGACCCCTCTAACCAAATAGGGGACACCGGGGAGCTGTTTTTT. It is translated as CSVEDPSNQIGDTGELFF.

The rearrangement joins TRBV19 to TRBJ1-1; D uncertain. CDR3 length equals 13 residues. Germline-derived CDR1 and CDR2 are LNHDA and SQIVND (reference sequence). The V end was cut by 7 bases, the J end by 1 base, with 10 bases between. CDR3 nucleotide sequence: TGTGCCAGTATTCCAGATGAGAACACTGAAGCTTTCTTT. Encoded protein: CASIPDENTEAFF. Supplemented by reference TRBV19 and TRBJ1-1, the full variable domain reads DGGITQSPKYLFRKEGQNVTLSCEQNLNHDAMYWYRQDPGQGLRLIYYSQIVNDFQKGDIAEGYSVSREKKESFPLTVTSAQKNPTAFYLCASIPDENTEAFFGQGTRLTVV.

The chain links TRBV27 to TRBJ2-7; TRBD2 matches 11 bases. The CDR3 spans 14 residues. Trimming took 6 bases from V and 2 from J; bases not matched to a gene: 3. Germline CDR1 reads MNHEY; CDR2 reads SMNVEV (reference sequence). In nucleotides, the CDR3 is TGTGCCAGCAGGATGGGACTAGCGGCCTACGAGCAGTACTTC. Its protein product is CASRMGLAAYEQYF.

This chain uses TRBV9 with TRBJ1-1; 7 nucleotides align to TRBD1. This CDR3 is built from 15 residues. The V and J ends lost 3 bases and 2 bases, in that order; junction bases with no gene match: 7. CDR1 and CDR2 from the germline V gene are SGDLS and YYNGEE. Here the CDR3 reads CASSAYRGQNTEAFF. The CDR3 DNA sequence: TGTGCCAGCAGCGCGTACAGGGGACAAAACACTGAAGCTTTCTTT.

This clonotype has just one count. V gene TRBV3-1 combines with J gene TRBJ2-5, with 8 bases aligning to TRBD2. The CDR3 contains 16 residues. V was pared by 0 bases and J by 5 bases, with 8 bases of the junction left unmatched. Per germline, CDR1 LGHDT and CDR2 YNNKEL (reference sequence). DNA of the CDR3: TGTGCCAGCAGCCAAGAGTACGGGGGGGCTTATGAGACCCAGTACTTC. Its translation: CASSQEYGGAYETQYF.

This chain joins TRBV5-1 and TRBJ2-3, with TRBD2 matching 12 bases. Germline-derived CDR1 and CDR2 are SGHRS and YFSETQ. Unmatched junction bases numbered 10, after V lost 7 bases and J lost 1 base. This CDR3 has 17 residues. CDR3 region: CASDRTSGTSRTDTQYF. The CDR3 region has the DNA TGCGCCAGCGACCGGACTAGCGGGACTTCCCGCACAGATACGCAGTATTTT.

This clonotype was seen more than once but under ten times. The V and J genes are TRBV7-9 and TRBJ2-7; D is ambiguous. The length of the CDR3 is 13 residues. V was cut by 2 bases and J by 3 bases, with 8 bases left in between. The germline CDR1 and CDR2 sequences are SEHNR and FQNEAQ (reference sequence). CDR3 DNA: TGTGCCAGCAGCTTACAGCCAGGCTACGAGCAGTACTTC. Amino acid sequence: CASSLQPGYEQYF.

The chain has TRBV7-2 and TRBJ2-1; D is undetermined. Trimming pared 1 base from V and 4 bases from J, leaving 8 bases between. The CDR3 spans 14 residues. Germline V gene lookup returns CDR1 SGHTA and CDR2 FQGNSA. CDR3 coding DNA: TGTGCCAGCAGCTTAGAAGTAGGTTACAATGAGCAGTTCTTC. Residues: CASSLEVGYNEQFF.

The gene calls are TRBV30 and TRBJ2-3; 10 bases agree with TRBD1. This CDR3 spans 17 amino acids. Germline trimming cut 1 base from V and 1 base from J; bases unmatched to any gene: 8. Looked up from germline, CDR1 is GTSNPN and CDR2 is SVGIG (reference sequence). The CDR3 DNA is TGTGCCTGGAGTGGTCTTCGGGACAGGGGTCGCACAGATACGCAGTATTTT. Protein: CAWSGLRDRGRTDTQYF. Variable domain in full (rest from reference TRBV30 and TRBJ2-3): SQTIHQWPATLVQPVGSPLSLECTVEGTSNPNLYWYRQAAGRGLQLLFYSVGIGQISSEVPQNLSASRPQDRQFILSSKKLLLSDSGFYLCAWSGLRDRGRTDTQYFGPGTRLTVL.

This chain links TRBV9 with TRBJ2-3, with TRBD2 matching 9 bases. With 0 bases clipped from V and 4 bases from J, the junction kept 6 bases outside the gene matches. The CDR3 is 16 amino acids. CDR1 is SGDLS and CDR2 is YYNGEE in the germline V gene. DNA of the CDR3: TGTGCCAGCAGCGTAGAAGGCGGGGGGGCGTCAGATACGCAGTATTTT. The encoded protein is CASSVEGGGASDTQYF.

The chain links TRBV20-1 to TRBJ2-7, with 11 bases aligning to TRBD2. Germline V gives CDR1 DFQATT, CDR2 SNEGSKA (reference sequence). The CDR3 covers 17 residues. The V gene end was trimmed by 6 bases and the J gene end by 2 bases; junction bases not matched to a gene: 15. DNA for the CDR3: TGCAGTGCCACATCCGGGACTAGCGGATTTGGAACCTACGAGCAGTACTTC. This sequence encodes CSATSGTSGFGTYEQYF.

This clonotype has just one count. The chain is built from TRBV29-1 and TRBJ2-1; D unresolved. V dropped 0 bases and J dropped 0 bases, with 15 bases sitting between them. The CDR3 is 17 amino acids. Germline-derived CDR1 and CDR2 are SQVTM and ANQGSEA. CDR3 in DNA: TGCAGCGTTGAAGATAGCTATGGCAGTCTCTCCTACAATGAGCAGTTCTTC. Translated, it gives CSVEDSYGSLSYNEQFF.

The genes are TRBV27 and TRBJ2-4; the D is unclear. This CDR3 comprises 13 residues. CDR1 and CDR2 (germline): MNHEY, SMNVEV (reference sequence). Trimming took off 3 bases at V and 8 bases at J, with 11 bases between the two ends. The chain's CDR3 is CASSLGRFDIQYF. Written as DNA, the CDR3 is TGTGCCAGCAGTTTGGGTCGATTTGACATTCAGTACTTC.

The chain couples TRBV6-5 to TRBJ1-2; TRBD1 agrees at 8 bases. The CDR3 sequence is 14 residues long. Trimming at V came to 2 bases and at J to 4 bases, leaving 3 bases not matched to a gene. The V gene's germline CDR1 is MNHEY and CDR2 SVGAGI. The CDR3 coding sequence is TGTGCCAGCAGTTACGGGACAGGAAGCTATGGCTACACCTTC. This encodes CASSYGTGSYGYTF.

The rearrangement uses TRBV29-1 and TRBJ2-1; 13 positions agree with TRBD2. This CDR3 is built from 17 residues. Germline CDR1 SQVTM, CDR2 ANQGSEA. Unmatched junction bases numbered 5, after V lost 1 base and J lost 2 bases. For the CDR3, the DNA is TGCAGCGTTGAAGGACTAGCGGGAGGTCCAACCTACAATGAGCAGTTCTTC. Amino acids: CSVEGLAGGPTYNEQFF.